One sample yielded the 22 T cell receptor beta chains listed below, sequenced in a study of blood T cell repertoires in COVID-19. Libraries were prepared by immunoSEQ multiplex PCR; TCRdb keeps only in-frame clonotypes and omits some of them. Here the sample spans more than 95,000 clones, around 83% being singletons. Source material: peripheral blood. The receptors derive from a woman older than 75 with active or convalescent COVID-19.

CDR3 protein: CASSLEAGANYGYTF. In nucleotides, the CDR3 is TGCGCCAGCAGCTTGGAGGCAGGCGCTAACTATGGCTACACCTTC. The chain couples TRBV5-1 to TRBJ1-2; unclear D gene. Germline CDR1 is SGHRS and CDR2 is YFSETQ. The ends were cut back, 0 bases at V and 0 bases at J, with 9 bases in the middle. The CDR3 contains 15 residues.

Note on this clone: One end of the junction does not line up with germline, which may come from a read error. The chain employs TRBV12-3 or TRBV12-4 and TRBJ2-1, with D maybe TRBD2 (5 bases). The CDR3 extends over 13 amino acids. DNA for the CDR3: TGTGCCAGCGCCGGAAATGACCAGAGGGTCGCGATCTTC. It specifies CASAGNDQRVAIF.

The V gene is TRBV7-2, the J gene TRBJ1-1, with 11 bases that match TRBD1. Germline CDR1 SGHTA, CDR2 FQGNSA. The CDR3 is 16 amino acids. The junction had 9 bases not matched to a gene; V was cut back by 5 bases and J by 4 bases. The CDR3 sequence: CASSPYIGTGGTEAFF. In DNA form, the CDR3 reads TGTGCCAGCAGCCCTTATATCGGGACAGGGGGCACTGAAGCTTTCTTT.

The V gene is TRBV19, the J gene TRBJ1-3; 9 bases are a match to TRBD1. The V gene end was trimmed by 4 bases and the J gene end by 8 bases; junction bases not matched to a gene: 9. The CDR3 length is 15 residues. Germline V lookup: CDR1 LNHDA, CDR2 SQIVND (reference sequence). The CDR3 reads CASSRETGGRHTIYF. Written as DNA, the CDR3 is TGTGCCAGTAGTAGAGAGACAGGGGGAAGGCACACCATATATTTT.

This chain links TRBV4-3 with TRBJ2-3; 9 bases fit TRBD2. The CDR3 runs 16 residues. Losses at the gene ends were 3 bases for V and 1 base for J; bases not matched to a gene: 5. Germline loops: CDR1 LGHNA, CDR2 YSLEER. CDR3 region: CASSQFSGSGTDTQYF. The DNA of the CDR3 is TGCGCCAGCAGCCAGTTTAGCGGGAGTGGCACAGATACGCAGTATTTT.

The rearrangement uses TRBV9 and TRBJ2-7, with D possibly TRBD1 on 6 matching bases. V lost 1 base, J lost 3 bases, and 11 bases lay in between. The CDR3 length is 14 residues. Per germline, CDR1 SGDLS and CDR2 YYNGEE. The CDR3 reads CASSVSETGYEQYF. The CDR3 DNA is TGTGCCAGCAGCGTATCTGAGACAGGCTACGAGCAGTACTTC.

This chain links TRBV18 with TRBJ1-4; no firm D call. The germline gives CDR1 KGHSH, CDR2 LQKENI. The ends were cut back, 3 bases at V and 5 bases at J, with 10 bases in the middle. This CDR3 contains 14 residues. Written as DNA, the CDR3 is TGTGCCAGCTCACCCCGGGAGTCCAATGAAAAACTGTTTTTT. It translates to CASSPRESNEKLFF.

There are a few counts of this clone. The chain carries TRBV5-1 and TRBJ2-7; 10 bases are shared with TRBD1. CDR3 length equals 15 residues. V was pared by 0 bases and J by 1 base, with 1 base of the junction left unmatched. The germline V gene encodes CDR1 SGHRS and CDR2 YFSETQ. This CDR3 is CASSLGGQGSYEQYF. In nucleotides, the CDR3 is TGCGCCAGCAGCTTGGGGGGACAGGGGTCCTACGAGCAGTACTTC.

The CDR3 nucleotides are TGTGCCAGCGGAGAACGGTATTCACCCCTCCACTTT. It encodes CASGERYSPLHF. This chain joins TRBV28 and TRBJ1-6, with unresolved D. CDR3 length equals 12 residues. V was shortened by 8 bases and J by 8 bases, with 10 bases between the two germline ends. CDR1 is MDHEN and CDR2 is SYDVKM in the germline V gene.

This clone was observed a handful of times. The chain combines TRBV30 with TRBJ2-5, with D uncertain. V gave up 2 bases and J gave up 7 bases, with 14 bases separating them. In germline, CDR1 is GTSNPN, CDR2 SVGIG (reference sequence). This CDR3 has 13 residues. CDR3 coding DNA: TGTGCCTGGAGTCTTGACTCCTTCGGGACCCAGTACTTC. This encodes CAWSLDSFGTQYF.

This chain links TRBV6-5 with TRBJ2-2; 9 bases match TRBD2. CDR3 length: 15 residues. Germline V lookup: CDR1 MNHEY, CDR2 SVGAGI. Unmatched junction bases numbered 8, after V lost 8 bases and J lost 4 bases. The CDR3 nucleotides read TGTGCCAGCGGGTTGGGACTAGCCCTCACCGGGGAGCTGTTTTTT. Protein product: CASGLGLALTGELFF.

The chain joins TRBV9 to TRBJ1-4; possibly TRBD1 for D (6 bases). V lost 0 bases to trimming and J lost 1 base, with 10 bases between them. Per the germline V gene, CDR1 is SGDLS and CDR2 is YYNGEE. CDR3 length equals 16 residues. The CDR3 spells CASSVEPQGTNEKLFF. The DNA for the CDR3 is TGTGCCAGCAGCGTAGAGCCACAGGGAACTAATGAAAAACTGTTTTTT.

This clone has ten or more counts. The chain couples TRBV5-4 to TRBJ2-7; the D is unclear. The germline V and J ends were trimmed by 5 bases and 2 bases, with 14 bases remaining between them. There are 14 residues in the CDR3. Per the germline V gene, CDR1 is SGHNT and CDR2 is YYREEE (reference sequence). The CDR3 DNA reads as TGTGCCAGCAGAAGATTTGACTCTGCCTACGAGCAGTACTTC. This gives the protein CASRRFDSAYEQYF.

The rearrangement links TRBV5-1 to TRBJ1-1; 8 bases line up with TRBD1. The CDR3 has 15 amino acids. V lost 4 bases, J lost 4 bases, and 9 bases stayed unmatched. Germline V gene data show CDR1 as SGHRS and CDR2 as YFSETQ. The CDR3 DNA is TGCGCCAGCAGCCTTGACAGGGGATGGGGCACTGAAGCTTTCTTT. It codes for CASSLDRGWGTEAFF. The variable domain in full, with the rest retrieved from reference TRBV5-1 and TRBJ1-1, is KAGVTQTPRYLIKTRGQQVTLSCSPISGHRSVSWYQQTPGQGLQFLFEYFSETQRNKGNFPGRFSGRQFSNSRSEMNVSTLELGDSALYLCASSLDRGWGTEAFFGQGTRLTVV.

The chain uses TRBV10-3 and TRBJ2-7; D might be TRBD2 (5 bases). The length of the CDR3 is 13 residues. Germline assignment: CDR1 ENHRY and CDR2 SYGVKD. V was cut by 2 bases and J by 3 bases, with 8 bases left in between. CDR3 amino acids: CAISETSGYEQYF. The CDR3 nucleotides are TGTGCCATCAGTGAGACTAGTGGCTACGAGCAGTACTTC.

The chain is built from TRBV19 and TRBJ1-1; 11 bases line up with TRBD1. Unmatched junction bases numbered 7, after V lost 5 bases and J lost 5 bases. CDR3 length equals 15 residues. Germline CDR1 and CDR2: LNHDA and SQIVND (reference sequence). Here the CDR3 DNA reads TGTGCCAGTAGTGCCTCCGGACAGGGGGCGACTGAAGCTTTCTTT. This gives the protein CASSASGQGATEAFF.

About this clone: It is unclear where the CDR3 begins or ends on the DNA, so no DNA is shown, and the CDR3 is as TCRdb lists it. The chain's CDR3 is CASSSSWGDEKLFF. The V and J genes are TRBV28 and TRBJ1-4. Germline assignment: CDR1 MDHEN and CDR2 SYDVKM. Both ends counted, the CDR3 spans 14 residues.

The CDR3 DNA is TGTGCCAGCACCCGAGGACAGGGCAACTATGGCTACACCTTC. Protein: CASTRGQGNYGYTF. The chain links TRBV28 to TRBJ1-2, with 8 bases matching TRBD1. The CDR3 runs 14 residues. Germline lookup yields CDR1 MDHEN and CDR2 SYDVKM. Unmatched junction bases numbered 6, after V lost 7 bases and J lost 2 bases.

J is TRBJ2-3 and V is TRBV27, with 7 bases matching TRBD2. In germline, CDR1 is MNHEY, CDR2 SMNVEV (reference sequence). This CDR3 is built from 14 residues. Germline trimming cut 1 base from V and 5 bases from J; bases unmatched to any gene: 3. The CDR3 sequence: CASSLLGGVDTQYF. In nucleotides, the CDR3 is TGTGCCAGCAGTTTATTGGGGGGGGTAGATACGCAGTATTTT.

This clone was recorded a few times. The V gene is TRBV4-1, the J gene TRBJ2-7; 8 bases are shared with TRBD2. This CDR3 spans 19 amino acids. After removal of 3 bases from V and 4 bases from J, the junction contained 20 bases not matched to a gene. The germline CDR1 and CDR2 sequences are MGHRA and YSYEKL. CDR3 in DNA: TGCGCCAGCAGCCACTCAAACCGGGGGGGGCGACGGTTCGGGTACGAGCAGTACTTC. Translated: CASSHSNRGGRRFGYEQYF.

This sequence joins TRBV2 and TRBJ2-5, with D tentatively TRBD1 (6 bases). V gave up 7 bases and J gave up 5 bases, with 14 bases separating them. Germline V CDR1 and CDR2: SNHLY, FYNNEI. The CDR3 totals 13 residues. The CDR3 sequence is CASTWTARETQYF. CDR3 DNA sequence: TGTGCCAGCACCTGGACAGCTCGGGAGACCCAGTACTTC.

The V and J genes are TRBV11-2 and TRBJ1-4; 8 nucleotides match TRBD1. Trimming removed 3 bases from V and 4 bases from J; junction bases left unmatched: 10. Germline V CDR1 and CDR2: SGHAT, FQNNGV. CDR3 length: 17 amino acids. CDR3 nucleotides: TGTGCCAGCAGCTTCCCATTCAGGGGGCGGCGTAATGAAAAACTGTTTTTT. It is translated as CASSFPFRGRRNEKLFF.